This note documents a single T cell receptor (beta chain) sequence. Its antigen is as yet unknown. The CDR3 contains 16 residues. Germline V gene data show CDR1 as LGHDT and CDR2 as YNNKEL (reference sequence). The V end was cut by 0 bases, the J end by 2 bases, with 13 bases between. TCRdb reprocessed the 5' RACE reads via MiXCR and lists one record per CDR3 protein. This repertoire shows approximately 430,000 distinct CDR3 sequences, more than 20% found once; its top ten account for around 13%. The data were obtained in a study of T-cell memory formation after mild COVID-19. The study's findings and limits: Whether day 37 second-wave clones are SARS-CoV-2-specific was not confirmed.

The clonotype originates from an adult woman who had mild COVID-19 (a few samples of this study predate the infection). Cell type and time point are not known. The source material was PBMCs or a T cell subset sorted from them (not recorded which). The chain couples TRBV3-1 to TRBJ2-5; tentatively, D is TRBD1 (6 bases). Written as DNA, the CDR3 is TGTGCCAGCAGCCAAGAGTGGCAGAGGGGGCAAGAGACCCAGTACTTC. This translates into CASSQEWQRGQETQYF.